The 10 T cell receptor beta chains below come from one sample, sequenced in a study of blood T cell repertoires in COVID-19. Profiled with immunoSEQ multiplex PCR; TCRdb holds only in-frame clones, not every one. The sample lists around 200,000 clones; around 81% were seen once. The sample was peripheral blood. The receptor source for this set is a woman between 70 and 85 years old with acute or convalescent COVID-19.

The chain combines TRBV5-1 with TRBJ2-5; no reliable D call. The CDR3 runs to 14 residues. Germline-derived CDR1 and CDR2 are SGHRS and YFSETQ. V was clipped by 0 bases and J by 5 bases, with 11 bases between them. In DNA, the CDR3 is TGCGCCAGCAGCTTGGGGCAAAGCAGGGAGACCCAGTACTTC. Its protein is CASSLGQSRETQYF.

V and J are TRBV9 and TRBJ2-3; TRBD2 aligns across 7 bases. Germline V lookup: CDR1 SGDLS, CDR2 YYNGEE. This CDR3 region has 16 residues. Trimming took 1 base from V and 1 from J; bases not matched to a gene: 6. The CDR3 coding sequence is TGTGCCAGCAGCGTATACCAGCGGGAAGGCACAGATACGCAGTATTTT. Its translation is CASSVYQREGTDTQYF.

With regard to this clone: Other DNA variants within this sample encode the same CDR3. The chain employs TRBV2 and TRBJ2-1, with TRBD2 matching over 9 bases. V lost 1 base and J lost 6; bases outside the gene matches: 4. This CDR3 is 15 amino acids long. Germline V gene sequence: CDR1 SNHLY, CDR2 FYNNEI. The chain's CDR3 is CASSEGLAGVNEQFF. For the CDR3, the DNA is TGTGCCAGCAGTGAAGGGTTAGCGGGAGTCAATGAGCAGTTCTTC.

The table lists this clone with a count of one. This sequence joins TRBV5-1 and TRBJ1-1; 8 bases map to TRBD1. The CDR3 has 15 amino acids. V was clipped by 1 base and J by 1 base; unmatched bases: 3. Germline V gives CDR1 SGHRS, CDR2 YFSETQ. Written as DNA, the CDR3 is TGCGCCAGCAGCTTGTCAGGGGGCAAGAACACTGAAGCTTTCTTT. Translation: CASSLSGGKNTEAFF.

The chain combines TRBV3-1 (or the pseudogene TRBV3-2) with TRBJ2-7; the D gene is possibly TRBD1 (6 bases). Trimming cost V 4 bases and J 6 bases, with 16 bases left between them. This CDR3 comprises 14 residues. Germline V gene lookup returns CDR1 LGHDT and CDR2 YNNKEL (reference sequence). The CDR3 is CASSPTGQLGEQYF. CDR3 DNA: TGTGCCAGCAGCCCTACAGGACAGCTTGGCGAGCAGTACTTC.

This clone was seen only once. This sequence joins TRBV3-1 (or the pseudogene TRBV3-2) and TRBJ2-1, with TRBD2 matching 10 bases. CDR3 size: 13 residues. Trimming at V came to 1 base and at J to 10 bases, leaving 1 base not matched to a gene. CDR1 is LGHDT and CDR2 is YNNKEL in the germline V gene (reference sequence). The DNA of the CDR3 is TGTGCCAGCAGCCAAGCAGCGGGAGGGGAGCAGTTCTTC. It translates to CASSQAAGGEQFF.

CDR3 DNA: TGTGCCAGCAGTGCCGAGACTTATAGCTCCTACAATGAGCAGTTCTTC. It yields the protein CASSAETYSSYNEQFF. This chain uses TRBV2 with TRBJ2-1; no definite D call. The CDR3 spans 16 residues. CDR1 is SNHLY, CDR2 FYNNEI, per germline. V was shortened by 4 bases and J by 0 bases, with 13 bases between the two germline ends.

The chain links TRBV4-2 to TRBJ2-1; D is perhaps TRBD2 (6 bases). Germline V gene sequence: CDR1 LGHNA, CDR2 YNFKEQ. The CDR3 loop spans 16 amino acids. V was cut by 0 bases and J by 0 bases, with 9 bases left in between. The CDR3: CASSQDGGSSYNEQFF. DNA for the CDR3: TGTGCCAGCAGCCAAGATGGGGGGAGCTCCTACAATGAGCAGTTCTTC.

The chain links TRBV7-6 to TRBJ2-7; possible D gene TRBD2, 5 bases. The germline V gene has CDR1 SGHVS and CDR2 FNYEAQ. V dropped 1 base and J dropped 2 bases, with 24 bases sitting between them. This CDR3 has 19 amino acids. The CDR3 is CASSLGPPGVSGSPYEQYF. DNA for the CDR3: TGTGCCAGCAGCTTAGGACCCCCAGGCGTTTCGGGATCCCCCTACGAGCAGTACTTC.

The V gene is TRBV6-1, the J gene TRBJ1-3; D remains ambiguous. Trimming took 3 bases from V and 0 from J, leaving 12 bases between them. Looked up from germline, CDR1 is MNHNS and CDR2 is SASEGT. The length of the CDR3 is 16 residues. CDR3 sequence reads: CASSDRHKFSGNTIYF. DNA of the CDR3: TGTGCCAGCAGTGACAGGCACAAGTTCTCTGGAAACACCATATATTTT.